This entry describes one T cell receptor (beta chain). Measured with immunoSEQ multiplex PCR; TCRdb has only the in-frame clones, and not every one. The sample lists some 80,000 clones, roughly nine tenths occurring once. The CDR3 is made up of 14 amino acids. Germline loops: CDR1 LNHDA, CDR2 SQIVND (reference sequence). Trimming cost V 3 bases and J 5 bases; bases outside gene matches: 4. This entry comes from a study of T cell changes during pregnancy in multiple sclerosis. The source of this sequence is a female donor with multiple sclerosis, enrolled in a pregnancy study. The gene calls are TRBV19 and TRBJ1-1; 9 bases match TRBD1. The sample was peripheral blood, taken before pregnancy. This chain's CDR3 is CASSMTGGWTEAFF. The CDR3 nucleotides are TGTGCCAGTAGTATGACAGGGGGATGGACTGAAGCTTTCTTT.